The rows below give T cell receptor beta chains drawn from one sample of a study of OX40 agonist ivuxolimab in advanced cancers. Method: immunoSEQ multiplex PCR; TCRdb's copy keeps in-frame clones and lacks some. This sample has around 56,000 clones, with around 83% found just once. The starting material was CD4+ or CD8+ T cells sorted from blood, obtained in a trial of the OX40 agonist ivuxolimab. These receptors were obtained from an adult with an advanced solid tumor such as melanoma, head and neck, liver or kidney cancer. Each CDR3 is given with its conserved first and last residue. A D gene is named only where the DNA matches it firmly.

TRBJ2-1 TRBV2 TRBD1 CASTDRPDEQFF
TRBJ2-1 TRBV2 TRBD2 CASTGLAGAYEQFF
TRBJ2-5 TRBV9 TRBD2 CASSARTSGNQYF
TRBJ1-2 TRBV7-2 TRBD1 CASSLGWTGILGGYTF
TRBJ2-1 TRBV7-8 NA CASSLVGGGRYNEQFF
TRBJ1-4 TRBV18 TRBD1 CASSREGQLDEKLFF
TRBJ2-2 TRBV19 NA CASSPGFSTGELFF
TRBJ2-1 TRBV5-1 NA CASSLYAGGYNEQFF
TRBJ2-2 TRBV28 TRBD2 CASTSPSGKATGELFF
TRBJ2-1 TRBV29-1 TRBD1 CSVYGTANEQFF
TRBJ2-1 TRBV11-2 NA CASSLDHTAGTLQFF
TRBJ1-1 TRBV2 TRBD1 CASSRTGHGAFF
TRBJ1-4 TRBV9 NA CASSEGTNEKLFF
TRBJ1-5 TRBV19 NA CASSIVWGNNQPQHF
TRBJ2-2 TRBV7-9 TRBD1 CASSLRTGGESGELFF
TRBJ2-1 TRBV28 TRBD2 CASSPAGLGGKGSNEQFF
TRBJ2-3 TRBV13 TRBD2 CASSPLSGGATDTQYF
TRBJ1-1 TRBV2 TRBD1 CASREYGRTGSLTEAFF
TRBJ2-3 TRBV27 NA CASRDHKTDTQYF
TRBJ2-5 TRBV29-1 NA CSVTGDPRGETQYF
TRBJ2-3 TRBV30 NA CAWSIDRRQNF
TRBJ2-1 TRBV29-1 TRBD1 CSVGRDRGYNEQFF
TRBJ2-7 TRBV9 NA CASSVDGLYEQYF
TRBJ2-7 TRBV5-1 NA CASSLALEGFYEQYF
TRBJ2-5 TRBV5-4 NA CASRPGNQETQYF
TRBJ1-1 TRBV15 NA CATRSTVNTEAFF
TRBJ1-6 TRBV14 NA CASSQDPLPSPLHF
TRBJ1-6 TRBV2 NA CASGGEDNSPLHF
TRBJ2-2 TRBV30 TRBD1 CAWSVQDRLGGELFF
TRBJ2-2 TRBV11-3 TRBD2 CASSLSGSAAGELFF
TRBJ1-5 TRBV5-1 TRBD1 CASSQGQGDQPQHF
TRBJ1-5 TRBV20-1 NA CSAGSNQPQHF
TRBJ2-7 TRBV28 NA CASKARGYEQYF
TRBJ2-3 TRBV6-1 NA CASSEVWTDTQYF
TRBJ2-3 TRBV11-2 TRBD2 CASSSPSLAGTQYF
TRBJ1-1 TRBV6-5 TRBD1 CASSYSQGAVTEAFF
NA TRBV27 TRBD2 CASSPGRGRLNYEQYF
TRBJ1-6 TRBV5-6 NA CASSSGTDSSPLHF
TRBJ1-4 TRBV6-6 TRBD1 CASSYGQGVGEKLFF
TRBJ1-3 TRBV28 TRBD1 CASSIQGASGNTIYF
TRBJ2-5 TRBV2 NA CASSEVVGAGGVTQYF
TRBJ2-3 TRBV19 NA CASSGASGDTQYF
NA TRBV29-1 TRBD1 CSVEVGAGGSAEQYF
TRBJ2-5 TRBV9 NA CASSVAGETQYF